The TCR beta chain described here comes from a study of shared clonotypes between healthy human individuals (dated by TCRdb to about 2020). In the study overall: A few men and a couple of women, aged 18 to 49 years, made up the cohort. For each donor, CD4 naive and CD4 memory were each given three plates, CD8 naive was given two plates, and CD8 memory was given one plate. The study deeply sequenced blood TCR repertoires of five healthy adults to estimate repertoire size and the extent of clonotype sharing between individuals. To increase sequencing depth and limit assay-specific biases, different laboratories used diverse techniques to prepare libraries and sequence TCR repertoires. Leukapheresis yielded between about 0.85 and 10 billion PBMCs per donor. Points the paper makes about the study in general: Because the study included a small number of donors, the genetic and exposure-history diversity represented was limited. Even with the large sequencing depth, rarefaction of the sorted-subset datasets indicated that sequencing was incomplete. Clonotypes shared by all four sorted-subset donors showed higher generation probabilities than non-shared clonotypes. Sampling was restricted to blood, and TCR repertoires in tissue are likely to differ from TCR repertoires in blood. Pairwise subsampling indicated that sequencing depth was expected to affect the degree of clonotype sharing among donors. Larger estimated clonotype richness was generally found for naive subsets than for memory subsets. When a handful of donors were compared, the shared fraction of clonotypes was 5% to 6.5% for naive CD4, over 3% for naive CD8, roughly 2.3% for memory CD4, and less than 0.5% for memory CD8.

The donors were healthy, HIV-negative adults who had no recently reported acute infections or vaccinations. Every donor was a Caucasian adult residing in Nashville, Tennessee, USA. Magnetic negative selection was used to enrich CD4+ T cells, after which naive cells were positively selected on CD45RA and the negative fraction became the memory subset. After blood collection by leukapheresis, PBMCs were isolated using Ficoll-Histopaque density gradient centrifugation and then cryopreserved in the vapor phase of liquid nitrogen. Purity and quantity of every magnetically sorted T cell population were checked by analytical flow cytometry. Genomic DNA was isolated from every sorted fraction and measured by UV absorbance on a Nanodrop 2000c. TCR CDR3 regions were amplified from genomic DNA by multiplex PCR using the deep immunoSEQ assay. For each cell subset, the extracted genomic DNA was distributed evenly across all wells of several immunoSEQ 96-well plates, and each plate served as one replicate. For sorted subsets, about 0.2 ug genomic DNA, equal to 30,000 or so T cell genomes, was loaded into each replicate PCR. Purified libraries were quantified with a Qubit 3.0 fluorometer, sized on a Bioanalyzer 2100, and re-quantified with the KAPA Library Quantification kit. Every immunoSEQ 96-well plate was sequenced on a separate single-read 150-cycle Illumina NextSeq 550 flow cell. The original methods were these. Because only junctional sequences without quality scores were contained in the immunoSEQ output, filtering matching that applied to full-length reads could not be performed. To assign V/J genes and CDR3, sequences were annotated using PyIR, a Python wrapper for IgBLAST v1.9, with IMGT germline references. Reads were removed for weak V/J assignments (E-value above 1e-6), missing CDR3, stop codons, out-of-frame junctions, or ambiguous translated residues. V3J clonotypes were defined as sequences sharing the same inferred V gene, J gene, and CDR3 amino acid sequence. Percentage overlap between repertoires was calculated by dividing the number of shared unique clonotypes by the size of the smaller repertoire. Repertoire richness was assessed with RTK rarefaction, the Chao1 estimator, and Recon v2.1 estimates of unobserved clonotypes. Generation probabilities for all TCRbeta clonotypes obtained by the gDNA method from a handful of donors were computed using OLGA. TCRdb re-hosts the immuneACCESS table, in-frame sequences only. Its copies lack some clones; in the studies checked, an unresolved V gene accounts for under half of them, and the cause for the rest is not known. V and J calls and clone size are copied from that table; D and trimming were computed from the DNA. The sample table records 2.3 million or so clones; more than 80% of these occur just once. 0.39% of the sample rests with the top ten.

Details on this clone: This receptor's antigen is unknown. No quality values exist for individual bases; no much larger clone is one base distant.

According to the germline V gene (reference sequence), CDR1 reads DFQATT and CDR2 reads SNEGSKA. V lost 8 bases and J lost 6 bases; the stretch between them is 10 bases long. From the cysteine through the phenylalanine, the CDR3 covers 11 amino acids. Solely the CDR3 DNA is kept, with 33 bases framed from the first base. The sequenced sample consisted of naive CD4+ T cells from PBMCs. This specimen's cell subset or site label, interpreted: CD45RA+ positively selected. Rearrangement joined TRBV20-1 to TRBJ1-4; the D gene assignment is ambiguous. The TCR sequence derives from a man between 18 and 29 years old in good health. Some clones in this sample may be carry-over from other donors' samples. The CDR3 reads as follows: CSLPRDEKLFF. Here is the DNA: TGCAGTCTTCCCCGAGATGAAAAACTGTTTTTT.